This TCR beta chain stems from a study of graft-versus-host responses after intestinal transplantation. Whole-study context: As for transplant type, recipients had multivisceral, liver-intestinal, or isolated intestinal grafts. The whole recipient group had anti-thymocyte globulin induction followed by tacrolimus and steroids for roughly three years.

The CDR3 spans 15 residues. Germline V gives CDR1 WNHNN, CDR2 SYGVQD (reference sequence). Trimming cost V 4 bases and J 3 bases, with 15 bases left between them. This clone was seen only a few times. Its target is unknown. Points from the study as a whole: GvH clones surfaced in recipient marrow, some emerging earlier in ileum or blood. Across patients carrying graft-donor T cell macrochimerism, allografts held high graft-versus-host to host-versus-graft clonal ratios.

Only in-frame clones appear in the TCRdb table, and some are missing; sequencing was by immunoSEQ multiplex PCR. Of around 67,000 clones listed, around 90% are singletons. Specimen: unstimulated CD8+ T cells sorted from spleen or lymph node cells, collected before transplant. The source of this sequence is a human donor who was the organ donor for an intestinal transplant. The chain has TRBV10-1 and TRBJ1-2, with unresolved D. Here the CDR3 reads CASSAKRQLDYGYTF. CDR3 coding DNA: TGCGCCAGCAGTGCCAAGCGCCAGCTAGACTATGGCTACACCTTC.